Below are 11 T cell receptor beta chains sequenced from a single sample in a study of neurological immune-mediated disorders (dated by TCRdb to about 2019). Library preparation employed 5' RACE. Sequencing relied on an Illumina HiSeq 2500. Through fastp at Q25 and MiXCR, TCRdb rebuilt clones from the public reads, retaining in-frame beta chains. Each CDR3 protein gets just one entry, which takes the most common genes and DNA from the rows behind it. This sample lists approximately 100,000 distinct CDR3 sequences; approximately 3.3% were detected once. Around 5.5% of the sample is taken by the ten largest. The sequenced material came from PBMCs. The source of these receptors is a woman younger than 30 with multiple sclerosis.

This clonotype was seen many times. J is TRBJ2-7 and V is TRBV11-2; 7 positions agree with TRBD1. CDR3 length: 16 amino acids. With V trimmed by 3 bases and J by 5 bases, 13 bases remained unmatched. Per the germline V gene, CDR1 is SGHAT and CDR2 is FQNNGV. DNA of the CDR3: TGTGCCAGCAGCTTTCCAACAGGGGCCACTCCTAACGAGCAGTACTTC. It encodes CASSFPTGATPNEQYF.

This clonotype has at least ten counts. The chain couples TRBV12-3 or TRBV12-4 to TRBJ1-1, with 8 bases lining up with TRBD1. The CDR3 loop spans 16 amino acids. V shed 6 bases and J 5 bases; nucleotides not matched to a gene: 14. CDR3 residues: CASSLFPDRVRTEAFF. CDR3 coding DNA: TGTGCCAGCAGCTTGTTTCCGGACAGGGTGCGGACTGAAGCTTTCTTT.

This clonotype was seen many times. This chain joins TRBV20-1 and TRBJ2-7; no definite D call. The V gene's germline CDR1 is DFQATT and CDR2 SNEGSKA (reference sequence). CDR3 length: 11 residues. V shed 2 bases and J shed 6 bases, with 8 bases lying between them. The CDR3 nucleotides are TGCAGTGCTAGAAGAGTTTCCGAGCAGTACTTC. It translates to CSARRVSEQYF.

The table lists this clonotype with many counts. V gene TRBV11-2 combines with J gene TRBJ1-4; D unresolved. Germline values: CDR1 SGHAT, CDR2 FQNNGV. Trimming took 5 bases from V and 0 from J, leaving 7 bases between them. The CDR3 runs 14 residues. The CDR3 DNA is TGTGCCAGCAGCATAACAGCAACTAATGAAAAACTGTTTTTT. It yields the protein CASSITATNEKLFF.

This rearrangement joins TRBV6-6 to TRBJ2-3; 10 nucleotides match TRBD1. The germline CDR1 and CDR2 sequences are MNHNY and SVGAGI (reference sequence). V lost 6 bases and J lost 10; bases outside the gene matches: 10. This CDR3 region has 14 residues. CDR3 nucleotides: TGTGCCAGCAGGCCCCCGGGACAGGGGTTTGCGCAGTATTTT. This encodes CASRPPGQGFAQYF.

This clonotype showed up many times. The CDR3 spells CASRPFGTSADTQYF. CDR3 DNA: TGTGCCAGCAGACCCTTCGGGACTAGCGCAGATACGCAGTATTTT. The rearrangement joins TRBV6-5 to TRBJ2-3, with 10 bases that match TRBD2. V shed 6 bases, J shed 4 bases, and the junction held 7 bases outside the gene matches. Germline CDR1 MNHEY, CDR2 SVGAGI. The CDR3 consists of 15 residues.

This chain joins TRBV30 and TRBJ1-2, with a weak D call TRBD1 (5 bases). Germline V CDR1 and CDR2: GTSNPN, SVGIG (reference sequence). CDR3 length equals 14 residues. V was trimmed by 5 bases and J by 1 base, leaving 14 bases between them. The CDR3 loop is CAWAGQGNNYGYTF. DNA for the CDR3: TGTGCCTGGGCCGGGCAGGGCAATAACTATGGCTACACCTTC.

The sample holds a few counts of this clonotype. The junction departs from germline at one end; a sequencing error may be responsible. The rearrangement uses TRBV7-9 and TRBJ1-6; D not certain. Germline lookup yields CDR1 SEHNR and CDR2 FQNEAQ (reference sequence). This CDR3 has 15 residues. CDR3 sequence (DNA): TGTGCCAGCAGCTTAGTATCAGAGATTAATTCAACCCTCAACTTT. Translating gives CASSLVSEINSTLNF.

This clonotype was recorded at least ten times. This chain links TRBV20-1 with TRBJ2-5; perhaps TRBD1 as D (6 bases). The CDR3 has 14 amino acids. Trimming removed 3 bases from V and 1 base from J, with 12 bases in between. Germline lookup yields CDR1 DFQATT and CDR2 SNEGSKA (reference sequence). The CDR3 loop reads CSARGHAIQETQYF. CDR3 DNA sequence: TGCAGTGCTAGGGGACACGCAATCCAAGAGACCCAGTACTTC.

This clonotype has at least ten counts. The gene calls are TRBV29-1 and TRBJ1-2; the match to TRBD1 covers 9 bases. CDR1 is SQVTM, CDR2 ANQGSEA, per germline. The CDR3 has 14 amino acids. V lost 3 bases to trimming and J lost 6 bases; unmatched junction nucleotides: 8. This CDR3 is CSVDVQGARDGYTF. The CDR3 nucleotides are TGCAGCGTTGACGTACAGGGGGCGCGGGATGGCTACACCTTC.

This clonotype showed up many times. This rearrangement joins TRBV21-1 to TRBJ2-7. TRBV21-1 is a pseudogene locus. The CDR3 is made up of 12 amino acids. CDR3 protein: CASNIGKSEQYF. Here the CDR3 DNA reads TGTGCCAGCAACATCGGCAAGTCCGAGCAGTACTTC.